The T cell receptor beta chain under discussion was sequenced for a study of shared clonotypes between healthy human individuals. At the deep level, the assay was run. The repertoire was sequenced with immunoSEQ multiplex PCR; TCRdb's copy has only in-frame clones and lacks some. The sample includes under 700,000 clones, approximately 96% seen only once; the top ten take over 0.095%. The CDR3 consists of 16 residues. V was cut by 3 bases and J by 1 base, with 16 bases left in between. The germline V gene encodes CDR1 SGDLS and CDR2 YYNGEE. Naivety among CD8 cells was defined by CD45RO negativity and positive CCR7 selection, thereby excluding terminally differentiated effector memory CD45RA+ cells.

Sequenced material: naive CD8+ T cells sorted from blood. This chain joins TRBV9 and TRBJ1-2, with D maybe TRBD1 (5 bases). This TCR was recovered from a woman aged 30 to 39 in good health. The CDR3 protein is CASSGSRDRRNYGYTF. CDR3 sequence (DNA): TGTGCCAGCAGCGGGAGCCGAGACAGACGTAACTATGGCTACACCTTC.